This T cell receptor beta chain was observed in a study of blood T cell repertoires in COVID-19. Study as a whole: The United States, Italy and Spain provided the acute and convalescent COVID-19 samples.

The germline V gene has CDR1 SNHLY and CDR2 FYNNEI. The CDR3 is 14 residues long. Patients of the Seattle cohort, enrolled during active infection, were followed longitudinally. How the authors handled the data: Cell counts per sample came from amplifying reference gene primers. Profiled with immunoSEQ multiplex PCR; TCRdb holds only in-frame clones, not every one. That table is the source of V, J and clone size, and D and trimming were worked out from the DNA. The data contain over 90,000 clones, about nine tenths of them singletons. Of note for this clone: The junction shows a germline mismatch at one end, possibly a read error.

This receptor was taken from a woman in her 50s with COVID-19, enrolled during active disease. The rearrangement uses TRBV2 and TRBJ1-1, with 9 positions matching TRBD1. The sample was peripheral blood. The CDR3 nucleotides read TGTGCCACCAGTCCCGGGACAGGGTACACTGAAGCTTTCTTT. It encodes CATSPGTGYTEAFF.